This T cell receptor (beta chain) stems from a study of blood T cell repertoires in COVID-19 (TCRdb year 2020). In terms of the full investigation: The collaborator samples originated in the United States, Italy and Spain and spanned the acute and convalescent phases of COVID-19. A de-identified subject ID, COVID-19 status, age in years and sex were almost always included in the sample metadata. Samples were obtained from the ongoing ImmuneRACE study (first 160 participants) and from roughly 1,300 subjects provided by 6 global collaborators. The material from the prospective study consisted of cDNA or gDNA derived from T cells, B-cell-depleted T cells, or PBMCs. Where HLA class I and class II types were available, the types were taken from metadata supplied by the sample provider, not from assay-based typing. The repertoires were made available in a free public database intended to serve as a resource for research on the immune response to SARS-CoV-2. Subjects who had been exposed to COVID-19, were actively infected with it, or had recovered from it provided the deeply sampled blood TCRbeta repertoires that made up the dataset. The paper as a whole reports these results and caveats: How much clinical and demographic metadata was included differed by source and by participant, and the metadata was provided uncurated.

The junction shows trimming of 4 bases on V and 0 bases on J, plus 12 bases between the germline ends. The CDR1 and CDR2 encoded by the germline V gene (reference sequence) are LNHDA and SQIVND. The CDR3 runs 15 residues from the cysteine to the phenylalanine. The sequence is cut down to CDR3 DNA, 45 bases in frame from base 1. Note on this clone: Its cognate antigen has yet to be identified. Per-base quality was not reported, and no clone a single base away is much larger than it.

The immunoSEQ Assay, a bias-controlled multiplex PCR, was used to amplify TCRbeta CDR3 regions from genomic DNA. From the authors' description of their analysis: The number of nucleated cells in each sample was estimated by amplification of reference gene primers within the assay. To quantify the absolute abundance of each unique TCRbeta CDR3 rearrangement, sequence reads were collapsed and filtered. Productive Simpson clonality was computed per sample as the square root of Simpson's diversity index over productive rearrangements. The source is immuneACCESS, and TCRdb retained only in-frame sequences with V and J called. Part of the clones is not carried over; for the studies checked, unresolved V genes explain less than half of this, and the remainder is unexplained. That table gives V, J and clone size, and the DNA gave D and trimming. A total of over 150,000 clones appear in this sample, roughly 87% of them only once. 7% to 7.5% of the sample lies in the top ten.

Enrolling through a virtual design, the prospective study's participants ranged in age from roughly 18 to 89 years and lived across 24 United States geographic areas. In the prospective study, participants were assigned to cohorts based on the clinical history participants reported in a screening survey and a study questionnaire. For ImmuneRACE Cohort 3, a participant was defined as recovered based on two consecutive negative NP/OP PCR tests, clearance by a healthcare professional, or resolution of symptoms. In the prospective study, whole blood, serum and a nasopharyngeal or oropharyngeal swab were collected from each participant by mobile phlebotomists. Over a 2-month period, participants in the prospective study had the option of providing additional blood draws and questionnaires. Before DNA extraction, blood samples from the prospective study were shipped at room temperature or frozen.

The source is a woman in her 50s who had recovered from COVID-19. In this chain, TRBV19 is recombined with TRBJ1-1, with an unclear D gene assignment. The source material was PBMCs or T cells enriched from blood (not recorded which). The nucleotide sequence is given as TGTGCCAGTAGTAGGAGGATTGGGTTGAACACTGAAGCTTTCTTT. Its translation reads: CASSRRIGLNTEAFF.